Each of the 6 T cell receptor beta chains below was sequenced from the same sample in a study of cytomegalovirus exposure and HLA in healthy donors. PCR amplification relied on 60 Vbeta primers (plus 13 Jbeta primers). Only in-frame clones appear in the TCRdb table, and some are missing; sequencing was by immunoSEQ multiplex PCR. The sample lists 200,000 to 250,000 clones, more than 85% occurring once. Sequencing input: PBMCs. The origin of the receptors is a woman aged 18-29 years in good health and CMV-seronegative.

The V gene is TRBV4-3, the J gene TRBJ2-7; D might be TRBD2 (6 bases). The CDR3 has 14 amino acids. Germline V lookup: CDR1 LGHNA, CDR2 YSLEER. V lost 4 bases and J lost 0, with 10 bases in between. CDR3 DNA sequence: TGCGCCAGCAGCCGGCGGCGGGACTCCTACGAGCAGTACTTC. This translates into CASSRRRDSYEQYF.

V and J are TRBV11-2 and TRBJ2-7; 11 nucleotides agree with TRBD1. The CDR3 length is 16 residues. The germline V gene has CDR1 SGHAT and CDR2 FQNNGV. V lost 1 base and J lost 3; bases outside the gene matches: 5. CDR3 sequence (DNA): TGTGCCAGCAGCTTAGTTCTCGGGACAGGGGGCTACGAGCAGTACTTC. Its translation is CASSLVLGTGGYEQYF. Using reference TRBV11-2 and TRBJ2-7 for the parts outside the CDR3, the full variable domain is EAGVAQSPRYKIIEKRQSVAFWCNPISGHATLYWYQQILGQGPKLLIQFQNNGVVDDSQLPKDRFSAERLKGVDSTLKIQPAKLEDSAVYLCASSLVLGTGGYEQYFGPGTRLTVT.

The chain combines TRBV19 with TRBJ2-7, with TRBD1 matching 9 bases. The germline gives CDR1 LNHDA, CDR2 SQIVND (reference sequence). Trimming cost V 7 bases and J 5 bases; bases outside gene matches: 6. The CDR3 covers 13 residues. The CDR3 DNA sequence: TGTGCCAGTATGGTGGGACAGGGCCACGAGCAGTACTTC. This translates into CASMVGQGHEQYF. Using reference TRBV19 and TRBJ2-7 for the parts outside the CDR3, the full variable domain is DGGITQSPKYLFRKEGQNVTLSCEQNLNHDAMYWYRQDPGQGLRLIYYSQIVNDFQKGDIAEGYSVSREKKESFPLTVTSAQKNPTAFYLCASMVGQGHEQYFGPGTRLTVT.

This chain connects TRBV13 to TRBJ1-1, with 10 positions matching TRBD1. Trimming took 2 bases from V and 8 from J; bases not matched to a gene: 5. The CDR3 loop spans 14 amino acids. Germline CDR1 is PRHDT and CDR2 is FYEKMQ (reference sequence). The CDR3 protein is CASSLTGTGVEAFF. DNA for the CDR3: TGTGCCAGCAGCTTAACGGGGACAGGGGTAGAAGCTTTCTTT.

The rearrangement links TRBV7-9 to TRBJ2-7; D might be TRBD2 (5 bases). Germline V gene lookup returns CDR1 SEHNR and CDR2 FQNEAQ (reference sequence). This CDR3 has 15 amino acids. The germline V and J ends were trimmed by 2 bases and 1 base, with 12 bases remaining between them. For the CDR3, the DNA is TGTGCCAGCAGCTTACTCAGCGGATCTTCCTACGAGCAGTACTTC. It translates to CASSLLSGSSYEQYF.

The rearrangement joins TRBV11-3 to TRBJ2-1, with 11 bases that match TRBD2. CDR3 length: 14 residues. J was trimmed by 5 bases and V by 6 bases; bases with no gene match: 3. The germline CDR1 and CDR2 sequences are SGHNT and YENEEA. The CDR3 DNA sequence: TGTGCCAGCAGTCTTAGCGGGAGGGACAATGAGCAGTTCTTC. Translation gives CASSLSGRDNEQFF.